This T cell receptor beta chain originates from a study of shared clonotypes between healthy human individuals. This CDR3 comprises 17 residues. The germline gives CDR1 SGHAT, CDR2 FQNNGV. The germline V and J ends were trimmed by 2 bases and 1 base, with 17 bases remaining between them. Assay used: immunoSEQ multiplex PCR; TCRdb lists only in-frame clones, some missing. The data hold about 1.1 million clones, with 70% to 80% observed a single time. The chain combines TRBV11-2 with TRBJ1-1; D is ambiguous. The clonotype was recovered from a man younger than 35 in good health. Some clones in this sample may be carry-over from other donors' samples. The sample consisted of memory CD4+ T cells from PBMCs. Subset of the sample: CD45RA-negative fraction. CDR3 DNA sequence: TGTGCCAGCAGCTTACGAACGCACAACAGTCCGAACACTGAAGCTTTCTTT. Translating it yields CASSLRTHNSPNTEAFF.